The rows below give T cell receptor beta chains drawn from one sample of a study of blood T cell repertoires in COVID-19. Profiling relied on immunoSEQ multiplex PCR, and the TCRdb table lists in-frame clones only, not all of them. The profile shows 250,000 to 300,000 clones, 88% of them singletons. Source material: PBMCs or T cells enriched from blood (not recorded which). These receptors were obtained from a woman in her sixties in a cohort exposed to, infected with or recovered from COVID-19 (not recorded which). The CDR3 runs from the conserved cysteine through the conserved F or W. A D gene is named only where the DNA matches it firmly.

J gene	D gene	V gene	CDR3 protein
TRBJ2-1	TRBD2	TRBV5-1	CASSSGLAVFTYNEQFF
TRBJ2-6	NA	TRBV18	CASSPRGQSGANVLTF
TRBJ2-4	TRBD2	TRBV28	CASRLAGGKNIQYF
TRBJ1-3	NA	TRBV28	CASSLWGAGEGNTIYF
TRBJ2-5	TRBD2	TRBV5-1	CASSLLAGEETQYF
TRBJ2-1	NA	TRBV11-2	CASSLVGSGSYNEQFF
TRBJ2-1	TRBD2	TRBV9	CASSVEGGRAGNEQFF
TRBJ1-4	NA	TRBV27	CASSLSAGTNEKLFF
TRBJ2-6	NA	TRBV5-1	CASSLAYGASGANVLTF
TRBJ1-2	NA	TRBV6-5	CATRDTIYGYTF
TRBJ2-7	TRBD2	TRBV29-1	CSVEVWDRPGTSGFYEQYF
TRBJ2-3	TRBD2	TRBV7-2	CASSLSGGDTQYF
TRBJ2-1	TRBD2	TRBV30	CAWSVIPPLGDYPITYNEQFF
TRBJ2-6	TRBD1	TRBV2	CASSRGLQGSGANVLTF
TRBJ2-5	TRBD2	TRBV7-6	CASSQRGLAGQETQYF
TRBJ1-3	NA	TRBV19	CASSRNSGNTIYF
TRBJ2-7	NA	TRBV30	CAPGTMTYEQYF
TRBJ1-1	NA	TRBV2	CASSAGHGRGGTEAFF
TRBJ2-7	TRBD2	TRBV4-2	CASSRTSGRYYEQYF
TRBJ2-3	NA	TRBV6-1	CASGAGSTDTQYF
TRBJ2-1	TRBD1	TRBV27	CASSPRQGDLYNEQFF
TRBJ1-4	NA	TRBV6-1	CASSELGRAARRSNEKLFF
TRBJ1-4	NA	TRBV18	CASSPNIGEKLFF
TRBJ2-7	TRBD1	TRBV6-5	CASSYQAGGFYEQYF
TRBJ2-5	TRBD1	TRBV6-5	CASSYRTGGQETQYF
TRBJ2-1	TRBD1	TRBV7-9	CASSLPGTGSNEQFF
TRBJ2-1	TRBD1	TRBV14	CASSPGGQGGRDEQFF
TRBJ1-2	NA	TRBV28	CAVTREGRMGGYTF
TRBJ2-6	TRBD1	TRBV5-6	CASSLRDRGFSGANVLTF
TRBJ1-6	TRBD1	TRBV6-5	CASSSQGQGSNLHF
TRBJ2-7	TRBD2	TRBV27	CASSSLAGAYEQYF
TRBJ2-7	NA	TRBV7-2	CASSLAGVTHTGEQYF
TRBJ1-1	TRBD1	TRBV2	CASNPTGGFTEAFF
TRBJ2-2	NA	TRBV18	CASSPDGPGELFF
TRBJ2-7	TRBD1	TRBV5-1	CASQKDPGQSSYEQYF
TRBJ1-5	TRBD1	TRBV2	CASSGGTGGAQPQHF
TRBJ1-1	TRBD1	TRBV9	CASSPGTGNTEAFF
TRBJ1-4	NA	TRBV9	CASSLFQGGSNEKLFF
TRBJ1-1	NA	TRBV30	CAWSVTGHTEAFF
TRBJ2-7	TRBD1	TRBV6-2/TRBV6-3	CASSYSRGTGDPYEQYF
TRBJ2-5	TRBD2	TRBV10-3	CAIGAGDFKTQYF